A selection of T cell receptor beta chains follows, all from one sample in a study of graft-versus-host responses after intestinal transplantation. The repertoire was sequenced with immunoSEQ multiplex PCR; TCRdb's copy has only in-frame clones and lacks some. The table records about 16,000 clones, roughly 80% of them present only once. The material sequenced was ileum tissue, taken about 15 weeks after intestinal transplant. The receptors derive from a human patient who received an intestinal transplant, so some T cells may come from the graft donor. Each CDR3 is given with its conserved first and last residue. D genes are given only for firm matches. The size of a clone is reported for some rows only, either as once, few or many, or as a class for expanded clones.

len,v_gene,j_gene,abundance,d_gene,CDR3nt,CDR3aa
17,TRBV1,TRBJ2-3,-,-,TGCACCAGCAGCCGCAACTGGCGGGGGCCCCCCAGGCATACGCAGTATTTT,CTSSRNWRGPPRHTQYF
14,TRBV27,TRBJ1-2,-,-,TGTGCCAGCAGGATAGGGAGGATGGGCTATGGCTACACCTTC,CASRIGRMGYGYTF
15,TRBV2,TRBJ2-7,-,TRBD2,TGTGCCAGCAGTGAACTAGCGGGAGGTACCTACGAGCAGTACTTC,CASSELAGGTYEQYF
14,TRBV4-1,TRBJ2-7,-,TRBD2,TGCGCCAGCAGCCAACTAGCGGGTGTCTACGAGCAGTACTTC,CASSQLAGVYEQYF
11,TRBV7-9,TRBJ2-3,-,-,TGTGCCAGCAGCTCCGACTCTCCCCAGTATTTT,CASSSDSPQYF
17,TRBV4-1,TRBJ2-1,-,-,TGCGCCAGCAGCCAAGATAGGTACAGATCCGTTCACAGTGAGCAGTTCTTC,CASSQDRYRSVHSEQFF
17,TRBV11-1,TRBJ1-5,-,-,TGTGCCAGCAGCCCAGCCAGGGGAATTTATAGCAATCAGCCCCAGCATTTT,CASSPARGIYSNQPQHF
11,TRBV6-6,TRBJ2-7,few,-,TGTGCCATCAGTGAGGAGTACGAGCAGTACTTC,CAISEEYEQYF
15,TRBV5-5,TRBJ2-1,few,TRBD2,TGTGCCAGCAGCCATGGACTAGCGGGAGGAGATGAGCAGTTCTTC,CASSHGLAGGDEQFF
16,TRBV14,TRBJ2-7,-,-,TGTGCCAGCAGCCTCCAGTTGGGCCTTCAATACTACGAGCAGTACTTC,CASSLQLGLQYYEQYF
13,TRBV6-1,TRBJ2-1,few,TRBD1,TGTGCCAGCAGTGAAGTGACAGGGGATGAGCAGTTCTTC,CASSEVTGDEQFF
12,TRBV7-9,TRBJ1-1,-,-,TGTGCCATCGGAAGGGAGAACACTGAAGCTTTCTTT,CAIGRENTEAFF
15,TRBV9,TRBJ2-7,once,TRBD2,TGTGCCAGCAGCCCTACCTGGGGGGGGTCCTACGAGCAGTACTTC,CASSPTWGGSYEQYF